This TCR beta chain came from a study of tissue T cells after allogeneic stem cell transplantation. Germline V gene lookup returns CDR1 SNHLY and CDR2 FYNGKV (reference sequence). The trim removed 1 base at V and 3 bases at J, leaving 3 bases unmatched. The CDR3 extends over 16 amino acids. Sequencing was performed with immunoSEQ multiplex PCR; in TCRdb, only in-frame clones are kept and a portion is missing. The sample comprises 5,000 or so clones, 25% to 40% of which are singletons, and 3.5% to 5.5% rests with the top ten. Study-level results: TCR repertoires tracked anatomic similarity, regardless of disease or transplant status. Some tissue clones might be persisting host cells; their alloreactivity or antigen specificity was not determined.

On this clone: Its antigen remains unidentified. Genes and germline come from the mouse. The CDR3 extends 1 residue past the end of the read, so its final part is completed from the germline J gene.

The sample's time point: mouse harvest day 14 after allogeneic transplant. Tail vein injection delivered 10^7 T-cell-depleted bone marrow cells and 10^6 splenic CD5+ T cells. The clonotype was recovered from a female BALB/c mouse given C57BL/6 T cells with graft-versus-host disease after an allogeneic hematopoietic cell transplant. The chain combines TRBV3 with TRBJ2-2; TRBD2 agrees at 9 bases. The sequenced sample consisted of skin. The CDR3: CASSLGTGAYTGQLYF. The CDR3 DNA, read in part, is TGTGCCAGCAGCTTAGGGACTGGGGCTTACACCGGGCAGCTCTAC.